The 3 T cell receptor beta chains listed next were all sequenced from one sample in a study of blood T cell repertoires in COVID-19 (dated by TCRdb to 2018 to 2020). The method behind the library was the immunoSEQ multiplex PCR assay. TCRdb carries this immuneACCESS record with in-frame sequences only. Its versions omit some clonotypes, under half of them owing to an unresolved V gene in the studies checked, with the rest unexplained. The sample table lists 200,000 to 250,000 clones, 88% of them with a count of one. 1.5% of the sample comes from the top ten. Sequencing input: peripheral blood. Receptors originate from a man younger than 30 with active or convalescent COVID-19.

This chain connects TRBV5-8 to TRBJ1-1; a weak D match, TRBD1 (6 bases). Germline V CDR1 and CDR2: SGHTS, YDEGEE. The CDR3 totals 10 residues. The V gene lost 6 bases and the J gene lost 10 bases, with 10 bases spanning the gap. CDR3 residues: CASIEGGAFF. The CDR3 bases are TGTGCCAGCATTGAAGGGGGAGCTTTCTTT.

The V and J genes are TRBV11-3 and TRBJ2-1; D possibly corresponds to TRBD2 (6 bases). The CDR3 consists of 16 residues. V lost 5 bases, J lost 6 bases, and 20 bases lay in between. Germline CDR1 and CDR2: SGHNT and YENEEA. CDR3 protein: CASSPSLGGAGNEQFF. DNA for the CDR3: TGTGCCAGCAGCCCCTCTCTGGGCGGGGCCGGCAATGAGCAGTTCTTC.

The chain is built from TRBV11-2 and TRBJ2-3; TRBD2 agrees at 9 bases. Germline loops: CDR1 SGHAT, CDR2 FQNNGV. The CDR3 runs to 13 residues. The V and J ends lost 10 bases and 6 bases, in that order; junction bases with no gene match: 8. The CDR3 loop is CAIRAGGKDTQYF. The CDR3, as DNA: TGTGCCATTCGGGCGGGAGGGAAGGATACGCAGTATTTT. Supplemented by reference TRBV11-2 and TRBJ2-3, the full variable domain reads EAGVAQSPRYKIIEKRQSVAFWCNPISGHATLYWYQQILGQGPKLLIQFQNNGVVDDSQLPKDRFSAERLKGVDSTLKIQPAKLEDSAVYLCAIRAGGKDTQYFGPGTRLTVL.